The present T cell receptor (beta chain) was sequenced within a study of blood T cell repertoires in COVID-19. About this clone: Other DNA sequences of this sample code for an identical CDR3.

TCRdb's copy holds only in-frame clones and misses some; the assay was immunoSEQ multiplex PCR. The sample includes roughly 200,000 clones, 85% of them seen just once. The sample consisted of peripheral blood. This TCR derives from a woman aged 55-70 years with acute or convalescent COVID-19.

The chain's CDR3 is CASSEQGTYGYTF. The CDR3 nucleotides are TGTGCCAGCAGTGAACAGGGGACCTATGGCTACACCTTC. The chain has TRBV2 and TRBJ1-2; TRBD1 might be the D (6 bases). The CDR3 is 13 residues long. The germline gives CDR1 SNHLY, CDR2 FYNNEI. Trimming shortened V by 2 bases and J by 4 bases, and 8 bases separated the two germline ends.